These T cell receptor beta chains were read from a single sample in a study of identical twins. TCRdb re-analysed the 5' RACE reads in MiXCR, keeping a single row per CDR3 protein. The repertoire holds 1.5 million to 2 million distinct CDR3 sequences, with under 35% as singletons. The sample consisted of cord blood. These TCRs come from a newborn girl in good health. Each CDR3 is given with its conserved first and last residue. A D gene is named only where the DNA matches it firmly. Clone size is shown for a subset of rows, as once, few, many or a class of expanded clone.

abundance: many; j_gene: TRBJ2-7; d_gene: -; v_gene: TRBV27; CDR3aa: CASSSTGPYEQYF; CDR3nt: TGTGCCAGCAGTTCAACAGGGCCCTACGAGCAGTACTTC
abundance: many; j_gene: TRBJ2-7; d_gene: TRBD2; v_gene: TRBV5-1; CDR3aa: CASSSLTAGAYEQYF; CDR3nt: TGCGCCAGCAGCTCACTAACAGCGGGGGCCTACGAGCAGTACTTC
abundance: few; j_gene: TRBJ2-5; d_gene: TRBD1; v_gene: TRBV5-4; CDR3aa: CASSDRDRGLGETQYF; CDR3nt: TGTGCCAGCAGCGACCGGGACAGGGGGCTAGGAGAGACCCAGTACTTC
abundance: few; j_gene: TRBJ2-6; d_gene: -; v_gene: TRBV6-5; CDR3aa: CASSSKDRYSSGANVLTF; CDR3nt: TGTGCCAGCAGTTCCAAGGACCGCTACAGCTCTGGGGCCAACGTCCTGACTTTC
abundance: few; j_gene: TRBJ2-1; d_gene: TRBD2; v_gene: TRBV3-1; CDR3aa: CASSPGTSGRAAQFF; CDR3nt: TGTGCCAGCAGCCCCGGGACTAGCGGGAGGGCAGCGCAGTTCTTC
abundance: few; j_gene: TRBJ2-3; d_gene: TRBD2; v_gene: TRBV24-1; CDR3aa: CATGSLGREDTQYF; CDR3nt: TGTGCCACCGGATCACTAGGGAGGGAGGATACGCAGTATTTT
abundance: -; j_gene: TRBJ2-3; d_gene: -; v_gene: TRBV20-1; CDR3aa: CSARDDGLADTQYF; CDR3nt: TGCAGTGCTAGAGATGACGGGCTCGCAGATACGCAGTATTTT
abundance: -; j_gene: TRBJ1-1; d_gene: -; v_gene: TRBV10-1; CDR3aa: CASRNNGQPNTEAFF; CDR3nt: TGCGCCAGCAGGAACAACGGACAGCCGAACACTGAAGCTTTCTTT
abundance: -; j_gene: TRBJ2-7; d_gene: TRBD1; v_gene: TRBV6-1; CDR3aa: CASSWRDREGEQYF; CDR3nt: TGTGCCAGCAGTTGGAGGGACAGGGAAGGCGAGCAGTACTTC
abundance: -; j_gene: TRBJ1-1; d_gene: -; v_gene: TRBV20-1; CDR3aa: CSARDPDNTEAFF; CDR3nt: TGCAGTGCTAGAGATCCAGACAACACTGAAGCTTTCTTT
abundance: many; j_gene: TRBJ1-2; d_gene: TRBD1; v_gene: TRBV6-2/TRBV6-3; CDR3aa: CASSRYRGPNYGYTF; CDR3nt: TGTGCCAGCAGCCGATACAGGGGGCCTAACTATGGCTACACCTTC
abundance: -; j_gene: TRBJ2-7; d_gene: TRBD2; v_gene: TRBV20-1; CDR3aa: CSARRTSGGAEQYF; CDR3nt: TGCAGTGCTAGAAGGACTAGCGGGGGGGCCGAGCAGTACTTC
abundance: -; j_gene: TRBJ2-3; d_gene: TRBD2; v_gene: TRBV27; CDR3aa: CASSFLASGSTDTQYF; CDR3nt: TGTGCCAGCAGTTTTTTAGCTAGCGGGAGCACAGATACGCAGTATTTT
abundance: few; j_gene: TRBJ2-7; d_gene: TRBD2; v_gene: TRBV28; CDR3aa: CASSFGRSGIYEQYF; CDR3nt: TGTGCCAGCAGTTTTGGGCGGAGCGGGATCTACGAGCAGTACTTC
abundance: -; j_gene: TRBJ1-2; d_gene: -; v_gene: TRBV12-3/TRBV12-4; CDR3aa: CASSLDRVTYTLYGYTF; CDR3nt: TGTGCCAGCAGTTTAGATAGGGTGACCTACACCCTCTATGGCTACACCTTC
abundance: -; j_gene: TRBJ1-6; d_gene: -; v_gene: TRBV27; CDR3aa: CASSSPGNSPLHF; CDR3nt: TGTGCCAGCAGTTCCCCCGGTAATTCACCCCTCCACTTT
abundance: many; j_gene: TRBJ1-2; d_gene: -; v_gene: TRBV12-3/TRBV12-4; CDR3aa: CASSFGGYYGYTF; CDR3nt: TGTGCCAGCAGTTTTGGAGGTTACTATGGCTACACCTTC
abundance: once; j_gene: TRBJ1-4; d_gene: -; v_gene: TRBV21-1; CDR3aa: CASSRLHQGTNEKLFF; CDR3nt: TGTGCCAGCAGTCGACTTCACCAAGGAACTAATGAAAAACTGTTTTTT
abundance: many; j_gene: TRBJ2-1; d_gene: -; v_gene: TRBV29-1; CDR3aa: CSARTDNIIGNEQFF; CDR3nt: TGCAGCGCACGTACGGATAACATCATCGGCAATGAGCAGTTCTTC
abundance: few; j_gene: TRBJ1-2; d_gene: -; v_gene: TRBV7-9; CDR3aa: CASSLLVSTATNYGYTF; CDR3nt: TGTGCCAGCAGCTTACTGGTATCGACAGCTACTAACTATGGCTACACCTTC
abundance: many; j_gene: TRBJ1-2; d_gene: TRBD1; v_gene: TRBV12-3/TRBV12-4; CDR3aa: CASSLRRGRHGYTF; CDR3nt: TGTGCCAGCAGCCTACGCAGGGGGCGGCATGGCTACACCTTC
abundance: -; j_gene: TRBJ2-1; d_gene: -; v_gene: TRBV24-1; CDR3aa: CATSDPSYNERFF; CDR3nt: TGTGCCACCAGTGACCCGTCCTACAATGAGCGGTTCTTC
abundance: few; j_gene: TRBJ2-1; d_gene: -; v_gene: TRBV2; CDR3aa: CASSGRTAQFF; CDR3nt: TGTGCCAGCAGTGGCAGGACAGCCCAGTTCTTC
abundance: few; j_gene: TRBJ2-7; d_gene: -; v_gene: TRBV5-1; CDR3aa: CASSLDSDVSYEQYF; CDR3nt: TGCGCCAGCAGCTTGGACAGCGACGTCTCCTACGAGCAGTACTTC
abundance: -; j_gene: TRBJ2-7; d_gene: -; v_gene: TRBV12-3/TRBV12-4; CDR3aa: CASSLGAISATYEQYF; CDR3nt: TGTGCCAGCAGTTTAGGGGCCATAAGCGCAACCTACGAGCAGTACTTC
abundance: few; j_gene: TRBJ2-7; d_gene: TRBD2; v_gene: TRBV6-1; CDR3aa: CASSVPTSGSLSEQYF; CDR3nt: TGTGCCAGCAGTGTCCCCACTAGCGGGAGTCTAAGCGAGCAGTACTTC
abundance: many; j_gene: TRBJ1-2; d_gene: TRBD1; v_gene: TRBV4-2; CDR3aa: CASSQGRTGQNYGYTF; CDR3nt: TGTGCCAGCAGCCAAGGGCGGACAGGGCAAAACTATGGCTACACCTTC